The T cell receptor beta chain under discussion was sequenced for a study of early T cells in non-severe SARS-CoV-2 infection (dated by TCRdb to the early 2020s). Concerning the study at large: Because TCR sequencing was done on bulk RNA from unsorted whole blood, the alpha and beta chains could not be paired. Paper-wide results and their limitations: Matching against VDJdb was skewed toward anti-spike CD8 responses, likely underestimated virus-specific expansions, and missed private and CD4 specificities.

Worth noting for this clonotype: Its antigen remains unidentified. The input lacks base qualities; no much larger clone sits a single base away.

This was a case-control study nested in a cohort of healthcare workers in London, UK, who had nasopharyngeal swab PCR tests and blood samples taken every week. Healthcare workers were recruited during the week of the UK lockdown, between 23 and 31 March 2020, and followed weekly for up to roughly 15 weeks. The V and J ends are trimmed by 5 bases and 5 bases, leaving 18 bases between them. CDR3 length: 16 amino acids, cysteine to phenylalanine. The entry retains the CDR3 DNA only, 48 bases that are in frame from base 1. The protocol used for the library was 5' RACE. The sequencing machine was a NextSeq 500. To correct for sequencing error and PCR bias, the TCR library protocol tagged individual cDNA molecules with unique molecular identifiers. Sequencing covered both TCR alpha and beta chains, and within each sample the abundances of alpha and beta sequences were tightly co-correlated. The original methods were these. Decombinator V4 was used to perform V gene, J gene and CDR3 annotation of TCR sequences. TCRs were defined as expanded if a significant change between any two time points was detected under a Poisson model with p below 0.0001. TCR abundances were normalised to the total number of TCRs sequenced per sample and were expressed as counts per million. TRAV1-2 paired with TRAJ12, TRAJ20 or TRAJ33 defined MAIT TCRs, while TRAV10 paired with TRAJ18 defined iNKT TCRs. VDJdb, accessed on 1 November 2021, was searched for TCRs annotated for CMV, EBV and SARS-CoV-2, and TCRs annotated for more than one antigen were excluded. TCRdb trimmed public reads at Q25 via fastp, called clones via MiXCR and kept in-frame beta chains. Each entry is one CDR3 protein sequence, shown with its most common DNA and genes. The V and J calls were determined by TCRdb, not by the authors. This sample has roughly 47,000 distinct CDR3 sequences in its table, and approximately 22% of those were observed once. The ten largest make up under 6% of the sample.

This specimen consisted of whole blood, obtained at baseline. The receptor comes from an adult who was a healthcare worker with PCR-confirmed SARS-CoV-2 infection or an uninfected control (not recorded which). The chain uses TRBV12-3 or TRBV12-4 and TRBJ1-4; too little of a D gene remains to name it. The CDR3 protein is CASSPPLAGINEKLFF. The DNA is as follows: TGTGCCAGCAGTCCCCCGTTGGCGGGAATAAATGAAAAACTGTTTTTT.